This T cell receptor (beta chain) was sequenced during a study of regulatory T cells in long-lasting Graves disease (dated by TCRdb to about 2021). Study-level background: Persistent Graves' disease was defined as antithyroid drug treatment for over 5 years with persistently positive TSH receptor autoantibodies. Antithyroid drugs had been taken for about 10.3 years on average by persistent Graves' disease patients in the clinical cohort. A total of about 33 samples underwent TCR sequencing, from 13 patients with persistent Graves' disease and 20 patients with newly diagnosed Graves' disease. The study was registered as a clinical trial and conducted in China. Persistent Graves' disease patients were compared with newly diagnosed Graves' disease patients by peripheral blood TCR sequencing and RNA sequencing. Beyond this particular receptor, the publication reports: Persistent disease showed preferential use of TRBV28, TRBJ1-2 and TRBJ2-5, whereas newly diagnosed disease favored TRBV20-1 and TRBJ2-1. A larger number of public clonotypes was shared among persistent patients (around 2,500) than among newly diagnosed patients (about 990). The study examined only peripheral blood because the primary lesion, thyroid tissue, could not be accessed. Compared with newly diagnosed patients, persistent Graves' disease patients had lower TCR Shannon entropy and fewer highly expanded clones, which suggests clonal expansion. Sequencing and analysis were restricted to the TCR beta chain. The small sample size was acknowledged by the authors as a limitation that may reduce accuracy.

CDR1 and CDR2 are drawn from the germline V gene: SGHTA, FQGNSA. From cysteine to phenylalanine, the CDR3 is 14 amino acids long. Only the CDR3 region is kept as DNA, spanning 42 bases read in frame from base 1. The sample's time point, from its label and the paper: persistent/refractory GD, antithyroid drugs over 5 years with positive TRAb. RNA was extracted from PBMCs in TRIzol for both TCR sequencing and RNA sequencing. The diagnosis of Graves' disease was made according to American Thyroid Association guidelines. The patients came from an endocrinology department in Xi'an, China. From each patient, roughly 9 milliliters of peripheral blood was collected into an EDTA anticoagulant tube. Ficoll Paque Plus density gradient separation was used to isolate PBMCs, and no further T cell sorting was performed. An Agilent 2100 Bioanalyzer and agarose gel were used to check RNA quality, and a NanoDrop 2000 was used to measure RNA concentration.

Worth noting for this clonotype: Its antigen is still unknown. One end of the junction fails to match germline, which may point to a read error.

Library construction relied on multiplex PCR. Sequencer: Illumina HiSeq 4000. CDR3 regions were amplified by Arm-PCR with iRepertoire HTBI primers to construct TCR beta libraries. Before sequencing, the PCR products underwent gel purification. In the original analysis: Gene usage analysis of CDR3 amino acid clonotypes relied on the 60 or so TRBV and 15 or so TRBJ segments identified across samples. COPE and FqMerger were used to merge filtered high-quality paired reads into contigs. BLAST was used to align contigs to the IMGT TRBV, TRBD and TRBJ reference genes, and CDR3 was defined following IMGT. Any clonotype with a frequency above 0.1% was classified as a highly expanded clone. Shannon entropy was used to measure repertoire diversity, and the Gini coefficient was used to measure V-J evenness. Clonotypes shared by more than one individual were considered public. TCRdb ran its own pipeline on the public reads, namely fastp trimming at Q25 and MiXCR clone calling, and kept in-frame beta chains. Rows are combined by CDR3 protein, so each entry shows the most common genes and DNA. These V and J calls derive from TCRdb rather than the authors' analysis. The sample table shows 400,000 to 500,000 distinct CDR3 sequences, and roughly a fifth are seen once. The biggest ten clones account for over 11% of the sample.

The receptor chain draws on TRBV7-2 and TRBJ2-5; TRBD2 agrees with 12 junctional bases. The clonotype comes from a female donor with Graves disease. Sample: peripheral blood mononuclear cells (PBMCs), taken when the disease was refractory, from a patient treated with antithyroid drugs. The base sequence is TGTGCCAGCAGCTTTCGTTCTAGCGGGAGGGCGCAGTCCTTC. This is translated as CASSFRSSGRAQSF.